Listed below are T cell receptor beta chains from one sample, sequenced in a study of shared clonotypes between healthy human individuals. The table came from immunoSEQ multiplex PCR; TCRdb's copy has only in-frame clones and leaves some out. The sample consists of about 1.1 million clones, roughly 77% of them appearing once. Specimen: memory CD4+ T cells from PBMCs. The receptor source for this set is a man aged 18 to 29 in good health. Some clones in this sample may be carry-over from other donors' samples. Each CDR3 is given with its conserved first and last residue. The D gene is left open where the match is weak. Size values are once, few and many counts, or a class for expanded clones, and some rows have none.

TGTGCCAGCTCACCGGCGGTGCTGGAGTATGGCTACACCTTC	CASSPAVLEYGYTF	.	TRBV18	TRBJ1-2	.
TGTGCCAGCGGAAAACAGGGTACAAATGAAAAACTGTTTTTT	CASGKQGTNEKLFF	once	TRBV6-6	TRBJ1-4	.
TGTGCCAGCAAAAGGACATCAAACACCGGGGAGCTGTTTTTT	CASKRTSNTGELFF	.	TRBV2	TRBJ2-2	.
TGCGCCAGCAGCGAAGATAGCGGGAGGGTACAAGAGACCCAGTACTTC	CASSEDSGRVQETQYF	.	TRBV5-1	TRBJ2-5	TRBD2
TGTGCCATCAGTGAGAGGGACATAGATACGCAGTATTTT	CAISERDIDTQYF	.	TRBV10-3	TRBJ2-3	.
TGTGCCAGCAGCCACCAGGGAGAGAACTACACCTTC	CASSHQGENYTF	few	TRBV7-3	TRBJ1-2	.
TGTGCCAGCTACCGGGACAGGGGAGATGGCTACACCTTC	CASYRDRGDGYTF	few	TRBV2	TRBJ1-2	TRBD1
TGTGCCAGCAGTTTATCTGGACAGGGGGTCTACGAGCAGTACTTC	CASSLSGQGVYEQYF	.	TRBV27	TRBJ2-7	TRBD1
TGTGCCACCAGCGGCCTAAATCAGCCCCAGCATTTT	CATSGLNQPQHF	.	TRBV15	TRBJ1-5	.
TGTGCCACCAGCAGAGAGGGGACAGGGGGTCGAAAACTGTTTTTT	CATSREGTGGRKLFF	.	TRBV15	TRBJ1-4	TRBD1
TGTGCCTGGAGTGTACAGTCCAGGCGTAATCAGCCCCAGCATTTT	CAWSVQSRRNQPQHF	.	TRBV30	TRBJ1-5	.
TGCGCCAGCAGCCAAGAGGAGGGGACCGGGGAGCTGTTTTTT	CASSQEEGTGELFF	few	TRBV4-1	TRBJ2-2	.
TGTGCCAGCAGCTTGAACACTGAAGCTTTCTTT	CASSLNTEAFF	few	TRBV5-4	TRBJ1-1	.
TGTGCCAGCAGCTTTCCCGGCAGCTCCTACGAGCAGTACTTC	CASSFPGSSYEQYF	few	TRBV5-4	TRBJ2-7	.
TGTGCCAGCAGCCCCATCGGACAGACCGGGGAGCTGTTTTTT	CASSPIGQTGELFF	once	TRBV14	TRBJ2-2	.
TGTGCCATCAGTGCTCAGGGGGCAAGTGGAAACACCATATATTTT	CAISAQGASGNTIYF	.	TRBV10-3	TRBJ1-3	TRBD1
TGTGCCACCAGCAGAAATACCCGGGACGCAACCTACAATGAGCAGTTCTTC	CATSRNTRDATYNEQFF	once	TRBV15	TRBJ2-1	.
TGTGCCAGCAGCTTGGTCGGTGACAGTCCTGGCTACACCTTC	CASSLVGDSPGYTF	.	TRBV5-4	TRBJ1-2	.
TGTGCCAGCAGCCGCGGGACCCCTGGGGAGACCCAGTACTTC	CASSRGTPGETQYF	.	TRBV5-4	TRBJ2-5	.
TGTGCCAGCAGTCCCCGGGACAGGGGTCTCGCTACGCAGTATTTT	CASSPRDRGLATQYF	.	TRBV27	TRBJ2-3	TRBD1
TGTGCCAGCAGTCTCACTAGCGGATCCTACAATGAGCAGTTCTTC	CASSLTSGSYNEQFF	.	TRBV6-4	TRBJ2-1	TRBD2
TGTGCCAGCAGTGAATGGAGTTTTGGTAGGCCCCACAATCAGCCCCAGCATTTT	CASSEWSFGRPHNQPQHF	few	TRBV6-1	TRBJ1-5	.
TGTGCCAGCAGCGCCGGGACAGGGGATCAGCCCCAGCATTTT	CASSAGTGDQPQHF	.	TRBV7-3	TRBJ1-5	TRBD1
TGCGCCAGCAGCCAAGCAGTCTATGGCTACACCTTC	CASSQAVYGYTF	once	TRBV4-1	TRBJ1-2	.
TGTGCCAGCAGCTTACGGACCCAACTAGGGGGCACCATATATTTT	CASSLRTQLGGTIYF	.	TRBV7-8	TRBJ1-3	.
TGTGCCAGCAGCAACCAAGACAGGGGTTGGGAGCAGTTCTTC	CASSNQDRGWEQFF	.	TRBV5-6	TRBJ2-1	TRBD1
TGCGCCAGCAGCTTGGAGCAGGGGTATAATGAAAAACTGTTTTTT	CASSLEQGYNEKLFF	.	TRBV5-1	TRBJ1-4	.